These 9 T cell receptor beta chains were all obtained from the same sample, sequenced in a study of T-cell reconstitution after alpha-beta-depleted transplantation in children. The authors prepared the TCRbeta library with unique molecular identifiers. TCRdb reprocessed the PCR reads with MiXCR, giving one entry per CDR3 protein. This sample has some 500,000 distinct CDR3 sequences, with about 17% found just once. The sequencing here drew on PBMCs from the stem cell graft donor, taken from the stem cell graft. The source is a human donor who donated a stem cell graft to a child with acute lymphoblastic leukemia.

This clonotype has only a few counts. V and J are TRBV5-4 and TRBJ2-3, with D hard to call. CDR3 length: 15 amino acids. Germline V gives CDR1 SGHNT, CDR2 YYREEE (reference sequence). Trimming removed 0 bases at V and 6 bases at J, with 14 bases between. CDR3: CASSLEGSLGDTQYF. The CDR3 DNA is TGTGCCAGCAGCTTGGAGGGCTCCCTCGGGGATACGCAGTATTTT. Supplemented by reference TRBV5-4 and TRBJ2-3, the full variable domain reads ETGVTQSPTHLIKTRGQQVTLRCSSQSGHNTVSWYQQALGQGPQFIFQYYREEENGRGNFPPRFSGLQFPNYSSELNVNALELDDSALYLCASSLEGSLGDTQYFGPGTRLTVL.

This clonotype was counted only a few times. The V and J genes are TRBV27 and TRBJ1-2; 7 bases fit TRBD1. This CDR3 contains 15 residues. Germline loops: CDR1 MNHEY, CDR2 SMNVEV (reference sequence). J gave up 5 bases and V 6 bases, and 12 bases lay outside the gene matches. CDR3 in amino acids: CASSFLEDRMYGYTF. CDR3 bases: TGTGCCAGCAGCTTCCTGGAGGACAGGATGTATGGCTACACCTTC.

The chain couples TRBV27 to TRBJ1-2; TRBD1 matches at 9 bases. This CDR3 comprises 12 residues. Germline CDR1 is MNHEY and CDR2 is SMNVEV (reference sequence). With 6 bases clipped from V and 8 bases from J, the junction kept 4 bases outside the gene matches. The CDR3 here is CASRQTGGGYTF. As DNA, the CDR3 is TGTGCCAGCAGGCAGACAGGGGGAGGCTACACCTTC.

The CDR3 region is CATSKGGVNNQPQHF. The CDR3 DNA reads as TGTGCCACCAGCAAAGGGGGCGTAAACAATCAGCCCCAGCATTTT. The chain uses TRBV24-1 and TRBJ1-5; TRBD1 matches at 7 bases. CDR3 length: 15 residues. Germline assignment: CDR1 KGHDR and CDR2 SFDVKD. J gave up 3 bases and V 7 bases, and 8 bases lay outside the gene matches.

This chain connects TRBV5-6 to TRBJ2-7; maybe TRBD2 (7 bases). CDR3 length equals 16 residues. The ends were cut back, 5 bases at V and 3 bases at J, with 21 bases in the middle. Germline lookup yields CDR1 SGHDT and CDR2 YYEEEE. The DNA of the CDR3 is TGTGCCAGCAGTCGTGAGGGGGGGCGCGGTTTCTACGAGCAGTACTTC. Its translation: CASSREGGRGFYEQYF.

In its sample, this clonotype was seen a few times. V gene TRBV20-1 combines with J gene TRBJ1-5, with D tentatively TRBD1 (5 bases). Per germline, CDR1 DFQATT and CDR2 SNEGSKA (reference sequence). The CDR3 totals 17 residues. Trimming cost V 0 bases and J 0 bases, with 15 bases left between them. The CDR3 DNA sequence: TGCAGTGCTAGAGATCGGGCCAGGGTGGGTAGCAATCAGCCCCAGCATTTT. Protein sequence: CSARDRARVGSNQPQHF.

The rearrangement joins TRBV11-3 to TRBJ2-1; 7 bases align to TRBD2. Germline V gene sequence: CDR1 SGHNT, CDR2 YENEEA. J gave up 5 bases and V 2 bases, and 6 bases lay outside the gene matches. This CDR3 region has 15 residues. CDR3 protein: CASSLRGGEDNEQFF. CDR3 DNA: TGTGCCAGCAGCTTACGGGGAGGGGAGGACAATGAGCAGTTCTTC.

This clonotype has more than one count but fewer than ten. The V call is TRBV5-1, the J call TRBJ2-2, with 7 bases matching TRBD1. The CDR3 spans 17 residues. Trimming took 5 bases from V and 4 from J; bases not matched to a gene: 14. Looked up from germline, CDR1 is SGHRS and CDR2 is YFSETQ. The CDR3 DNA reads TGCGCCAGCAGTTGGTGGGACAGCCCTTCCATCACCGGGGAGCTGTTTTTT. Translation: CASSWWDSPSITGELFF.

The chain couples TRBV7-2 to TRBJ2-1; TRBD2 matches 9 bases. CDR1 and CDR2 from the germline V gene are SGHTA and FQGNSA. The CDR3 is made up of 16 amino acids. Trimming at V came to 6 bases and at J to 1 base, leaving 7 bases not matched to a gene. CDR3 in amino acids: CASSPFSGRSYNEQFF. The CDR3 DNA follows: TGTGCCAGCAGTCCCTTTAGCGGGAGATCCTACAATGAGCAGTTCTTC.